The 19 T cell receptor beta chains below come from one sample, sequenced in a study of Graves' ophthalmopathy and Graves' hyperthyroidism. For repertoire sequencing, the TCR beta CDR3 regions were amplified from RNA transcripts. Second-round multiplex PCR followed a first-round RT-PCR using HTBI primers. TCRdb fed the multiplex PCR reads into MiXCR, producing one record per CDR3 protein. The table records roughly 1.1 million distinct CDR3 sequences, around a third of them present only once. The sequencing input was peripheral blood or thyroid tissue (not recorded which). These receptor sequences come from an adult man with Graves' hyperthyroidism.

This clonotype occurred many times. V is TRBV29-1 and J is TRBJ1-3; tentative D call: TRBD1 (6 bases). The CDR3 has 13 amino acids. Germline CDR1 is SQVTM and CDR2 is ANQGSEA. V lost 6 bases and J lost 4, with 13 bases in between. Written as DNA, the CDR3 is TGCAGCGTCGAGGACAGACAAGGAAACACCATATATTTT. It specifies CSVEDRQGNTIYF.

There are many counts of this clonotype. The chain links TRBV24-1 to TRBJ2-5, with TRBD1 identical over 10 bases. This CDR3 contains 17 residues. The V and J ends lost 3 bases and 4 bases, in that order; junction bases with no gene match: 10. Per germline, CDR1 KGHDR and CDR2 SFDVKD. CDR3 protein: CATSDARPGQGSETQYF. The CDR3 DNA sequence: TGTGCCACCAGTGATGCGAGACCGGGACAGGGGTCAGAGACCCAGTACTTC.

This chain uses TRBV10-3 with TRBJ2-7; 8 bases align to TRBD2. The J segment lost 3 bases and the V segment lost 6 bases, leaving 10 bases of the junction unmatched. Germline loops: CDR1 ENHRY, CDR2 SYGVKD. This CDR3 contains 15 residues. The CDR3 DNA follows: TGTGCCATCAGGGAGAGACTAGCGCCATACTACGAGCAGTACTTC. It specifies CAIRERLAPYYEQYF.

This clonotype was picked up a small number of times. The V gene is TRBV6-5, the J gene TRBJ2-5; D is uncertain. This CDR3 spans 14 amino acids. Trimming stripped 1 base from V and 1 base from J, with 7 bases between. CDR1 and CDR2 from the germline V gene are MNHEY and SVGAGI. The CDR3 sequence: CASSYFSSQETQYF. The CDR3 nucleotides are TGTGCCAGCAGTTACTTTTCAAGCCAAGAGACCCAGTACTTC.

The chain employs TRBV4-1 and TRBJ1-4, with D possibly matching TRBD1 (5 bases). Germline CDR1 and CDR2: MGHRA and YSYEKL. Trimming shortened V by 2 bases and J by 14 bases, and 18 bases separated the two germline ends. The CDR3 sequence is 14 residues long. The chain's CDR3 is CASSQLIPGLRLFF. CDR3 coding DNA: TGCGCCAGCAGCCAACTAATCCCGGGACTTCGGCTGTTTTTT.

In this sample, this clonotype turned up many times. CDR3 in DNA: TGTGCCAGCAGCCAGGACAGGTCTTGGTTCTACGAGCAGTACTTC. This gives the protein CASSQDRSWFYEQYF. The chain combines TRBV11-2 with TRBJ2-7, with 7 bases matching TRBD1. From germline, CDR1 is SGHAT and CDR2 FQNNGV. The CDR3 length is 15 residues. V dropped 5 bases and J dropped 3; count of bases not matched to a gene: 10.

This clonotype occurred a few times. This chain connects TRBV28 to TRBJ1-4; possible D gene TRBD1, 5 bases. CDR1 is MDHEN and CDR2 is SYDVKM in the germline V gene. The length of the CDR3 is 13 residues. Between the trimmed V and J ends, which lost 10 bases and 8 bases, there was a span of 17 bases. CDR3 region: CATSGWLGEKLFF. The DNA for the CDR3 is TGTGCCACATCAGGGTGGCTAGGAGAAAAACTGTTTTTT.

There are many counts of this clonotype. J is TRBJ2-7 and V is TRBV11-2, with D perhaps matching TRBD1 (7 bases). The V end lost 1 base, the J end lost 2 bases, and 15 bases lay between the germline ends. The CDR3 runs to 16 residues. The germline gives CDR1 SGHAT, CDR2 FQNNGV. Written as DNA, the CDR3 is TGTGCCAGCAGCTTAGCGCGGGACAGAGACCCCTACGAGCAGTACTTC. This gives the protein CASSLARDRDPYEQYF. Complete variable domain (other parts from reference TRBV11-2 and TRBJ2-7): EAGVAQSPRYKIIEKRQSVAFWCNPISGHATLYWYQQILGQGPKLLIQFQNNGVVDDSQLPKDRFSAERLKGVDSTLKIQPAKLEDSAVYLCASSLARDRDPYEQYFGPGTRLTVT.

This chain joins TRBV20-1 and TRBJ1-5, with 9 bases aligning to TRBD1. J was trimmed by 5 bases and V by 1 base; bases with no gene match: 6. Germline V CDR1 and CDR2: DFQATT, SNEGSKA (reference sequence). This CDR3 is built from 15 residues. CDR3 loop: CSARGGQGRDQPQHF. CDR3 DNA sequence: TGCAGTGCTAGAGGGGGACAGGGTAGGGATCAGCCCCAGCATTTT.

This clonotype was recorded a few times. Possible read error: a much larger clone is one base away. The chain links TRBV7-9 to TRBJ1-4, with D possibly TRBD1 on 5 matching bases. Germline values: CDR1 SEHNR, CDR2 FQNEAQ (reference sequence). This CDR3 has 12 amino acids. The ends were cut back, 4 bases at V and 10 bases at J, with 10 bases in the middle. Here the CDR3 DNA reads TGTGCCAGCAGCTGGGGGTTCCGAAAACTGTTTTTT. Its translation is CASSWGFRKLFF.

J is TRBJ2-5 and V is TRBV5-1, with D maybe TRBD2 (7 bases). The germline CDR1 and CDR2 sequences are SGHRS and YFSETQ. The CDR3 is 15 amino acids. The ends were cut back, 4 bases at V and 1 base at J, with 14 bases in the middle. CDR3 in amino acids: CASSKSGTLQETQYF. In DNA form, the CDR3 reads TGCGCCAGCAGCAAAAGCGGGACACTCCAAGAGACCCAGTACTTC.

This clonotype was seen repeatedly, ten times or more. The rearrangement joins TRBV5-1 to TRBJ1-2; weak D call: TRBD1 (5 bases). In germline, CDR1 is SGHRS, CDR2 YFSETQ. This CDR3 comprises 13 residues. Trimming took 5 bases from V and 7 from J, leaving 15 bases between them. This CDR3 reads CASRAGADSGYTF. In DNA, the CDR3 is TGCGCCAGCAGGGCCGGGGCCGACAGTGGCTACACCTTC.

Comments on this clonotype: A read error may be the cause here, since a much bigger clone is one base away. The chain couples TRBV10-3 to TRBJ2-7; the match to TRBD2 covers 13 bases. Germline V lookup: CDR1 ENHRY, CDR2 SYGVKD. The CDR3 totals 15 residues. The V gene end was trimmed by 4 bases and the J gene end by 6 bases; junction bases not matched to a gene: 6. The CDR3 DNA reads as TGTGCCATCAGTGGCACTAGCGGGGGGGCCCTCGAGCAGTACTTC. It encodes CAISGTSGGALEQYF.

This clonotype appeared many times. The chain employs TRBV19 and TRBJ1-5, with D possibly matching TRBD1 (6 bases). CDR1 and CDR2 (germline): LNHDA, SQIVND (reference sequence). This CDR3 has 14 amino acids. V was pared by 7 bases and J by 3 bases, with 13 bases between. The CDR3 nucleotides are TGTGCCAGTACTGACAGGCTGACCAATCAGCCCCAGCATTTT. Protein: CASTDRLTNQPQHF.

This clonotype has more than one count but fewer than ten. The rearrangement uses TRBV2 and TRBJ2-7; 9 bases agree with TRBD1. CDR3 length: 13 amino acids. Germline V CDR1 and CDR2: SNHLY, FYNNEI. V lost 10 bases, J lost 3 bases, and 7 bases stayed unmatched. The DNA for the CDR3 is TGTGCCATTGGGACAGGGAATCTCTACGAGCAGTACTTC. It translates to CAIGTGNLYEQYF.

The chain employs TRBV2 and TRBJ2-7; D is undetermined. The CDR3 has 14 residues. Germline CDR1 and CDR2: SNHLY and FYNNEI. Trimming removed 3 bases from V and 3 bases from J, with 12 bases in between. Written as DNA, the CDR3 is TGTGCCAGCAGTGATATAGTCAGGCACTACGAGCAGTACTTC. Its protein product is CASSDIVRHYEQYF.

This clonotype came up many times. The chain links TRBV7-9 to TRBJ1-6; D unclear. The CDR3 runs 14 residues. Germline V gives CDR1 SEHNR, CDR2 FQNEAQ (reference sequence). Between the trimmed V and J ends, which lost 6 bases and 0 bases, there was a span of 6 bases. The CDR3 here is CASSQISYNSPLHF. CDR3 coding DNA: TGTGCCAGCAGTCAGATCTCCTATAATTCACCCCTCCACTTT.

Concerning this clonotype: Given a much more abundant clone one base away, this may be a read error. The V call is TRBV10-3, the J call TRBJ1-2, with TRBD1 identical over 7 bases. V was pared by 5 bases and J by 4 bases, with 16 bases of the junction left unmatched. Germline values: CDR1 ENHRY, CDR2 SYGVKD. The CDR3 length is 17 residues. In nucleotides, the CDR3 is TGTGCCATCAGTAGGGACGGGACAGAATCACTGATCTATGGCTACACCTTC. This encodes CAISRDGTESLIYGYTF.

This clonotype was found a few times. The chain is built from TRBV28 and TRBJ2-5; D is ambiguous. Germline lookup yields CDR1 MDHEN and CDR2 SYDVKM. The CDR3 has 13 amino acids. The V end was cut by 3 bases, the J end by 3 bases, with 8 bases between. DNA for the CDR3: TGTGCCAGCAGTTTGTTGGCGAAAGAGACCCAGTACTTC. Its translation is CASSLLAKETQYF.